This entry is about one T cell receptor (beta chain). What it binds is not known. The data belong to a study of OX40 agonist ivuxolimab in advanced cancers. Background on the study: Every 2 weeks, patients got intravenous ivuxolimab at one of six dose levels (0.01-10 mg/kg).

Here immunoSEQ multiplex PCR was the method, and the copy in TCRdb shows in-frame clones only, minus some. The sample yields roughly 89,000 clones, approximately 79% seen once. CDR3 size: 12 residues. The V gene lost 5 bases and the J gene lost 6 bases, with 8 bases spanning the gap. Germline values: CDR1 SGDLS, CDR2 YYNGEE. Overall study results and limits: More expanded clones were found, on average, in CD8+ than in CD4+ T cells.

Source: CD4+ or CD8+ T cells sorted from blood, taken in a trial of the OX40 agonist ivuxolimab. The chain recombines TRBV9 with TRBJ1-4; possible D gene TRBD1, 6 bases. The sequence derives from an adult with an advanced solid tumor such as melanoma, head and neck, liver or kidney cancer. The CDR3 coding sequence is TGTGCCAGCAGTAGGGGGGATGAAAAACTGTTTTTT. Protein: CASSRGDEKLFF.